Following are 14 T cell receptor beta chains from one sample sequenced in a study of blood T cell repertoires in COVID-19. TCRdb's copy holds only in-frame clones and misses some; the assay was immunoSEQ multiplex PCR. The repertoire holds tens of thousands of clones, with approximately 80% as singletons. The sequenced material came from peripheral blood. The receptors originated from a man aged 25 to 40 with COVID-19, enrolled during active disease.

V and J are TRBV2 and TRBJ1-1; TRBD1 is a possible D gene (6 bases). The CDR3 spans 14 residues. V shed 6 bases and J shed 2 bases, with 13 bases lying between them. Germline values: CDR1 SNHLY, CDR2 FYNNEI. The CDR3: CASSSDSQNTEAFF. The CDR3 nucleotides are TGTGCCAGCAGCTCGGACAGCCAAAACACTGAAGCTTTCTTT.

This CDR3 reads CASSLFTSNNNEQFF. For the CDR3, the DNA is TGTGCCAGCAGCTTATTCACTAGCAACAACAATGAGCAGTTCTTC. The rearrangement uses TRBV7-9 and TRBJ2-1; possibly TRBD2 for D (6 bases). Germline V gene sequence: CDR1 SEHNR, CDR2 FQNEAQ (reference sequence). V lost 2 bases and J lost 5, with 13 bases in between. The CDR3 runs 15 residues.

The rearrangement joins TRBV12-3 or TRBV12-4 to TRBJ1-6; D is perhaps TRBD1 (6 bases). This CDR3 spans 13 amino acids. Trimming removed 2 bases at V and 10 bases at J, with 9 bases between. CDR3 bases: TGTGCCAGCAGTTTACAGGGGCGATCACCCCTCCACTTT. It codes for CASSLQGRSPLHF.

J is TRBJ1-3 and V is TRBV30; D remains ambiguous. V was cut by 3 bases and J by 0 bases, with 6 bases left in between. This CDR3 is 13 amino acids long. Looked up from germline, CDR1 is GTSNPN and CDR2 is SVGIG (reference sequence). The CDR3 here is CAWSVSSGNTIYF. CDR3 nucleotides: TGTGCCTGGAGCGTGTCCTCTGGAAACACCATATATTTT.

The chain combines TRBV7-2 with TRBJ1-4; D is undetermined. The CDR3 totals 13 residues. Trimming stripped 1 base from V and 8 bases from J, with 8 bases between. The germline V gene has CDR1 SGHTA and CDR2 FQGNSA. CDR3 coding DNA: TGTGCCAGCAGCTTAGTTCGAGGGGAAAAACTGTTTTTT. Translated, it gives CASSLVRGEKLFF.

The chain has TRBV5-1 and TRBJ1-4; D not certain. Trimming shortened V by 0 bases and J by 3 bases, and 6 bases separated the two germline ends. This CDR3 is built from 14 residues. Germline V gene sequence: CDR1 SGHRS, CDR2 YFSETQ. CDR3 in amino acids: CASSLDSPNEKLFF. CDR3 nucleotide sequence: TGCGCCAGCAGCTTGGACAGTCCTAATGAAAAACTGTTTTTT.

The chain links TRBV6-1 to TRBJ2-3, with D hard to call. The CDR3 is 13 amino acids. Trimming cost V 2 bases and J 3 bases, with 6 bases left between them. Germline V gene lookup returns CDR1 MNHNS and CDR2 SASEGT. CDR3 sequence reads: CASSEHMTDTQYF. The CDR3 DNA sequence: TGTGCCAGCAGTGAACACATGACAGATACGCAGTATTTT.

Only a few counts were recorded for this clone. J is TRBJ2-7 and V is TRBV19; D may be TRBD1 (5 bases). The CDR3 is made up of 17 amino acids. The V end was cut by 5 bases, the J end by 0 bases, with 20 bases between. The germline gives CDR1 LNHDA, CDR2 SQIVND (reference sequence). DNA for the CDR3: TGTGCCAGTAGTGCCCTTGGACCAGGGTATACCTCCTACGAGCAGTACTTC. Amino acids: CASSALGPGYTSYEQYF.

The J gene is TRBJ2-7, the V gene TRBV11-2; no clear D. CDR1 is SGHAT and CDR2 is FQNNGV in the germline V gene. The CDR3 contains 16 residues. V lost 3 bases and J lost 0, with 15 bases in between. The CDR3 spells CASSFPSPISSYEQYF. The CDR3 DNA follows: TGTGCCAGCAGCTTCCCAAGTCCCATTAGCTCCTACGAGCAGTACTTC.

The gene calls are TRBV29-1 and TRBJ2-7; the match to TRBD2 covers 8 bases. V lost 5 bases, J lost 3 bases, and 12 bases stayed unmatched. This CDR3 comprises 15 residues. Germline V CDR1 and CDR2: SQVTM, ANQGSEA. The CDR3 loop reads CSVSGLVESGYEQYF. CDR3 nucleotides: TGCAGCGTTTCGGGACTAGTAGAATCGGGCTACGAGCAGTACTTC.

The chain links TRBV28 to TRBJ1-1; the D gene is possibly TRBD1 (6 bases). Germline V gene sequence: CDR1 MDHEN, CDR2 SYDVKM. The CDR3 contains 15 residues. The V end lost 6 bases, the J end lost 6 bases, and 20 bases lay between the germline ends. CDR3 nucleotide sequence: TGTGCCAGCAGCTCAGCGACACAGGGTAGCGCTGAAGCTTTCTTT. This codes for CASSSATQGSAEAFF.

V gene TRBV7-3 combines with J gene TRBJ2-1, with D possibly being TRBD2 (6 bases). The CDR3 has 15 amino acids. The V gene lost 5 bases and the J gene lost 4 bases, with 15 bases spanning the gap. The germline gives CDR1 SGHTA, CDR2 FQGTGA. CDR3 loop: CASSLGTQTYNEQFF. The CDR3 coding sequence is TGTGCCAGCAGCCTAGGGACTCAAACATACAATGAGCAGTTCTTC.

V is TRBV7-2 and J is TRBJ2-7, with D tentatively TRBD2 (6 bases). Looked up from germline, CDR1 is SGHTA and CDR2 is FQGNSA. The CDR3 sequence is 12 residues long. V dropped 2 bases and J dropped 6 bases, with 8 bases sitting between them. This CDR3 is CASSLLGGEQYF. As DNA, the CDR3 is TGTGCCAGCAGCTTACTCGGGGGCGAGCAGTACTTC.

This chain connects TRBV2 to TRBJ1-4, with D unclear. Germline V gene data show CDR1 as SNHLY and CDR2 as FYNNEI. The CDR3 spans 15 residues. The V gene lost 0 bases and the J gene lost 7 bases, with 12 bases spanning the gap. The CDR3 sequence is CASSEAPTFGEKLFF. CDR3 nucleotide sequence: TGTGCCAGCAGTGAAGCCCCCACTTTCGGTGAAAAACTGTTTTTT.